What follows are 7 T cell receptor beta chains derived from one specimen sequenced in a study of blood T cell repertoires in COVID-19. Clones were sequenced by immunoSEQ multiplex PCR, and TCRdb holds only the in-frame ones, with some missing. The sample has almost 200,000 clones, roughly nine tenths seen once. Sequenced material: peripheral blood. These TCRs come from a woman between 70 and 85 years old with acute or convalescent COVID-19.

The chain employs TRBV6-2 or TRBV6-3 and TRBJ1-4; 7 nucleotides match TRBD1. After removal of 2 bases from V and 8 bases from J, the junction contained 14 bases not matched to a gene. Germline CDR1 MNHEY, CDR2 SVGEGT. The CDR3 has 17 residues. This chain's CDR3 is CASSYRESRGILEKLFF. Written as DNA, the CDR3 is TGTGCCAGCAGTTACCGCGAATCCAGGGGGATCTTGGAAAAACTGTTTTTT.

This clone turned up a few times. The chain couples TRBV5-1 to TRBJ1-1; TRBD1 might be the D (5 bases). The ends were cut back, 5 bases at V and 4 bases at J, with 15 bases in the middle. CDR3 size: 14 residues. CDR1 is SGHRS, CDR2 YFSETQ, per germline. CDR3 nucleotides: TGCGCCAGCAGGCAGGGTGCTCTGACCACTGAAGCTTTCTTT. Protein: CASRQGALTTEAFF.

The CDR3 here is CASSYSSVKNIQYF. Here the CDR3 DNA reads TGTGCCAGCAGTTACTCCAGCGTAAAAAACATTCAGTACTTC. The gene calls are TRBV6-6 and TRBJ2-4; D is unresolved. The V end lost 0 bases, the J end lost 4 bases, and 7 bases lay between the germline ends. The germline V gene has CDR1 MNHNY and CDR2 SVGAGI (reference sequence). CDR3 size: 14 residues.

Written as DNA, the CDR3 is TGCGCCAGCAGCCAAGATGAGCGAGTCCAGCCCCAGCATTTT. It yields the protein CASSQDERVQPQHF. The rearrangement joins TRBV4-3 to TRBJ1-5; D remains ambiguous. There are 14 residues in the CDR3. V was shortened by 0 bases and J by 7 bases, with 10 bases between the two germline ends. Germline CDR1 reads LGHNA; CDR2 reads YSLEER.

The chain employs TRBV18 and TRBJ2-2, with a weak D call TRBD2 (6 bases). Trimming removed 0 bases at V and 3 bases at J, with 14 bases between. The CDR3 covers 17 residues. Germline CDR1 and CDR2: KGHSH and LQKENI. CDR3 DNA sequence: TGTGCCAGCTCACCACCGAACCGGGGAGGACACACCGGGGAGCTGTTTTTT. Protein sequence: CASSPPNRGGHTGELFF.

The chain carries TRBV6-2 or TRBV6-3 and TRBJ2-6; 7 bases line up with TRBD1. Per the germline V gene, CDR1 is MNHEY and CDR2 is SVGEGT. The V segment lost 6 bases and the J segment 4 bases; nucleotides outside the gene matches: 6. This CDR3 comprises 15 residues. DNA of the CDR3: TGTGCCAGCAGCCGAACAGGGGCCGGGGCCAACGTCCTGACTTTC. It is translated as CASSRTGAGANVLTF.

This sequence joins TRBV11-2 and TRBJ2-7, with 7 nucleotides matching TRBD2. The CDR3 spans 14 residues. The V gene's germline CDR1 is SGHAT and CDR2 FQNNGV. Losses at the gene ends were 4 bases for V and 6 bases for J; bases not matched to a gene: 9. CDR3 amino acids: CASSSAGRDSEQYF. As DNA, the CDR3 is TGTGCCAGCAGCTCAGCGGGAAGGGACTCCGAGCAGTACTTC.